This T cell receptor beta chain was captured by sequencing in a study of glioma-infiltrating T cells. CDR1 and CDR2 (germline): MNHNY, SVGAGI (reference sequence). The CDR3 length is 17 residues. J gave up 3 bases and V 0 bases, and 9 bases lay outside the gene matches. This clonotype occurred many times. Its antigen remains unidentified. Using RNA template, CDR3s of TCR alpha and beta were amplified with iRepertoire arm-PCR. TCRdb processed the multiplex PCR reads anew with MiXCR; each CDR3 protein has one entry. Of 95,000 to 150,000 distinct CDR3 sequences listed, roughly 25% are singletons. Study-level results: Tissue and blood shared very few CDR3 sequences. Non-neoplastic patients had below-expected tissue-blood divergence, while all gliomas exceeded expectation.

Sequencing was done on a sample of glioma tissue, nonneoplastic brain tissue, or PBMCs (not recorded which). The origin of this receptor is a human donor with low-grade glioma or glioblastoma, undergoing nonglioma brain surgery, or in good health (not recorded which). The gene calls are TRBV6-6 and TRBJ2-3, with 7 bases identical to TRBD1. CDR3 loop: CASSYSRGGYGTDTQYF. CDR3 nucleotides: TGTGCCAGCAGTTACTCGAGAGGGGGCTATGGGACAGATACGCAGTATTTT.